The 7 T cell receptor beta chains reported below all come from one sample, sequenced in a study of CD8 T cells in Susac syndrome. cDNA came from around 0.54 to 1 ug RNA primed by random hexamers. TCRdb independently ran MiXCR on the immunoSEQ multiplex PCR reads; one entry per CDR3 protein. There are some 300,000 distinct CDR3 sequences in the sample; 70% to 90% occur only once, and over 0.095% lies in the top ten. The sequencing sample was made of CD8+ T cells from PBMCs. Receptors originate from a human donor with multiple sclerosis.

The rearrangement joins TRBV23-1 to TRBJ1-5; no clear D gene. TRBV23-1 is an ORF, and what it does is uncertain. V lost 1 base and J lost 11, with 24 bases in between. CDR3 length: 17 residues. CDR3 in DNA: TGCGCCAGCAGTCAATGGATGTCCAACTTTTTAAAAGAGTCCCAGCATTTT. Protein product: CASSQWMSNFLKESQHF.

This clonotype has only a few counts. The chain combines TRBV6-5 with TRBJ2-4; D is perhaps TRBD1 (6 bases). The V gene's germline CDR1 is MNHEY and CDR2 SVGAGI. This CDR3 spans 15 amino acids. V lost 6 bases and J lost 1, with 13 bases in between. CDR3 DNA sequence: TGTGCCAGCAGATACAGGGATGGGGCCAAAAACATTCAGTACTTC. Its protein product is CASRYRDGAKNIQYF.

V is TRBV27 and J is TRBJ1-2; D is perhaps TRBD1 (5 bases). The V gene lost 5 bases and the J gene lost 3 bases, with 13 bases spanning the gap. The CDR3 is made up of 14 amino acids. Germline lookup yields CDR1 MNHEY and CDR2 SMNVEV (reference sequence). The CDR3 sequence is CASSPSRGDYGYTF. In DNA, the CDR3 is TGTGCCAGCAGTCCCTCACGGGGGGACTATGGCTACACCTTC.

This chain links TRBV28 with TRBJ2-7; D is unresolved. V lost 3 bases to trimming and J lost 6 bases, with 3 bases between them. Germline V gene lookup returns CDR1 MDHEN and CDR2 SYDVKM. The CDR3 runs 10 residues. CDR3: CASSFGEQYF. CDR3 DNA sequence: TGTGCCAGCAGTTTTGGCGAGCAGTACTTC.

The CDR3, as DNA: TGTGCCAGCACCTTACAGGGGACGGGGGAGACCCAGTACTTC. The encoded protein is CASTLQGTGETQYF. This chain joins TRBV27 and TRBJ2-5; TRBD1 aligns across 7 bases. The CDR3 loop spans 14 amino acids. V lost 7 bases to trimming and J lost 5 bases; unmatched junction nucleotides: 10. Germline CDR1 reads MNHEY; CDR2 reads SMNVEV (reference sequence).

V usage is TRBV27 and J usage is TRBJ2-7, with 8 nucleotides matching TRBD1. The junction had 22 bases not matched to a gene; V was cut back by 7 bases and J by 2 bases. This CDR3 region has 19 residues. Germline CDR1 and CDR2: MNHEY and SMNVEV (reference sequence). The CDR3 sequence: CASTRQGFQTYREPYEQYF. CDR3 nucleotides: TGTGCCAGCACCAGACAGGGGTTTCAGACCTATCGCGAACCCTACGAGCAGTACTTC.

The gene calls are TRBV27 and TRBJ2-5; no reliable D call. Trimming left V 7 bases short and J 6 bases short, with 9 bases between. Germline values: CDR1 MNHEY, CDR2 SMNVEV (reference sequence). This CDR3 is built from 11 residues. The CDR3 sequence: CASTRGKTQYF. In DNA, the CDR3 is TGTGCCAGCACCCGAGGAAAGACCCAGTACTTC.